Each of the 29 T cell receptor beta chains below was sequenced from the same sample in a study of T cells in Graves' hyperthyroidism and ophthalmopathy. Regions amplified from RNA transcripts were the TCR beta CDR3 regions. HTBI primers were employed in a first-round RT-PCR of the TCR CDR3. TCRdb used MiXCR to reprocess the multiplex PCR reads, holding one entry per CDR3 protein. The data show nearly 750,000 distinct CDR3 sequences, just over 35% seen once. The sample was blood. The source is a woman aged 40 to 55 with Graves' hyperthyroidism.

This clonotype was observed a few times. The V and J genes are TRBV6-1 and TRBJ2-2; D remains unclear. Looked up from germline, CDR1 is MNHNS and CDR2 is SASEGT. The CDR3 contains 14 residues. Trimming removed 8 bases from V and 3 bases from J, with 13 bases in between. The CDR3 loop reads CASCSQCDTGELFF. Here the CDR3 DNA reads TGTGCCAGCTGCTCACAGTGCGACACCGGGGAGCTGTTTTTT.

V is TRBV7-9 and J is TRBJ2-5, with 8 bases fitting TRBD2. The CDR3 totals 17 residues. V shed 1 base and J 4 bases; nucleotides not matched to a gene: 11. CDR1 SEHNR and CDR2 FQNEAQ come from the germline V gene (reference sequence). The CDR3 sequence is CASSLDIGGGLRETQYF. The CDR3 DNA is TGTGCCAGCAGCTTAGATATAGGCGGGGGGCTTCGAGAGACCCAGTACTTC.

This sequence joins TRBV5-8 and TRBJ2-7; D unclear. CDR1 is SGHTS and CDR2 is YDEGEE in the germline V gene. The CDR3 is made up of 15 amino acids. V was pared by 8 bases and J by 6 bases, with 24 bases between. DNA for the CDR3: TGTGCCAGTAGTATTTCAAGCGATACCTCATCCGAGCAGTACTTC. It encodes CASSISSDTSSEQYF.

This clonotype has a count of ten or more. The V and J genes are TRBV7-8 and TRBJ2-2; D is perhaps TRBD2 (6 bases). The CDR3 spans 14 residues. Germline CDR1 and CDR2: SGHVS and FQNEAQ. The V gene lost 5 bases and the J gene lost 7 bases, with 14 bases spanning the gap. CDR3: CASSLVGGIGELFF. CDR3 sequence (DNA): TGTGCCAGCAGCCTCGTTGGGGGGATCGGGGAGCTGTTTTTT. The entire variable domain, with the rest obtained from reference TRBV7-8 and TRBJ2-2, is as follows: GAGVSQSPRYKVAKRGQDVALRCDPISGHVSLFWYQQALGQGPEFLTYFQNEAQLDKSGLPSDRFFAERPEGSVSTLKIQRTQQEDSAVYLCASSLVGGIGELFFGEGSRLTVL.

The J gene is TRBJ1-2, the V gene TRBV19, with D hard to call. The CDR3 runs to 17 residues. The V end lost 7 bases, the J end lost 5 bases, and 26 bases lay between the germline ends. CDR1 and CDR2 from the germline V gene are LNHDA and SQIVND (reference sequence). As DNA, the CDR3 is TGTGCCAGTACCACCTCCGGCGCAGAACGAGACCCATATGGCTACACCTTC. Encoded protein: CASTTSGAERDPYGYTF. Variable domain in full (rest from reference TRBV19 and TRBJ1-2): DGGITQSPKYLFRKEGQNVTLSCEQNLNHDAMYWYRQDPGQGLRLIYYSQIVNDFQKGDIAEGYSVSREKKESFPLTVTSAQKNPTAFYLCASTTSGAERDPYGYTFGSGTRLTVV.

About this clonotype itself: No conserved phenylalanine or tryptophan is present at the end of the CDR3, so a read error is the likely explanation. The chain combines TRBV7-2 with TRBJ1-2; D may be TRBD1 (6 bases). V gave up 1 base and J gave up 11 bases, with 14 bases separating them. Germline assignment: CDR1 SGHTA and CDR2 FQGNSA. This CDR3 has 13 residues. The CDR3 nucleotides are TGTGCCAGCAGCTTAGACCCCCCACAGGGATACACCTCC. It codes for CASSLDPPQGYTS.

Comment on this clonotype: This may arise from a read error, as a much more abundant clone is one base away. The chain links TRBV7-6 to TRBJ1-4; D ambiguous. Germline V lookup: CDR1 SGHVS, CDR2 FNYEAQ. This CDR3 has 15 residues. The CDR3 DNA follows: TGTGCCGGCAGCTCCTCGAGAACAGTTAATGAAAAACTGTTTTTT. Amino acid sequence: CAGSSSRTVNEKLFF.

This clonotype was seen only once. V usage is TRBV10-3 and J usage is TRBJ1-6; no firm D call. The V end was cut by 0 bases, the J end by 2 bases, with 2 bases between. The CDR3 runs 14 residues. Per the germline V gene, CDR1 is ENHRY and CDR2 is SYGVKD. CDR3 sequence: CAISESAYNSPLHF. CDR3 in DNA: TGTGCCATCAGTGAGTCAGCCTATAATTCACCCCTCCACTTT.

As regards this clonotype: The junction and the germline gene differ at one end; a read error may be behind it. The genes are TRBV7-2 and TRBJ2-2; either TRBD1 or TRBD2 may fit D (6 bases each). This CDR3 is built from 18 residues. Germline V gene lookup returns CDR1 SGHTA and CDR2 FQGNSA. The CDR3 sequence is CASSPRDTKFANTGELLF. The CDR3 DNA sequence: TGCGCCAGCAGCCCGCGGGACACCAAGTTCGCGAACACCGGGGAGCTGCTTTTT.

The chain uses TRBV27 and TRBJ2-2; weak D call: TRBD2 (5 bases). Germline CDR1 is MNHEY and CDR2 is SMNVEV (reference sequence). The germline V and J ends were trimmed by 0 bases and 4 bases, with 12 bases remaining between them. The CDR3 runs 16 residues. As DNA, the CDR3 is TGTGCCAGCAGTTTATCGTCCGGGGTTGGCACCGGGGAGCTGTTTTTT. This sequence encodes CASSLSSGVGTGELFF.

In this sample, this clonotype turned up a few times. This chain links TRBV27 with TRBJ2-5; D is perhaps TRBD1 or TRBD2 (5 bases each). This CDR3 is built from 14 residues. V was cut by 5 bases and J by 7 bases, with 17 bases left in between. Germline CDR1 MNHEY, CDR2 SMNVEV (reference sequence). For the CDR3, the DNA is TGTGCCAGCAGTCTCTCCGGGACGGTAACGACCCAGTACTTC. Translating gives CASSLSGTVTTQYF.

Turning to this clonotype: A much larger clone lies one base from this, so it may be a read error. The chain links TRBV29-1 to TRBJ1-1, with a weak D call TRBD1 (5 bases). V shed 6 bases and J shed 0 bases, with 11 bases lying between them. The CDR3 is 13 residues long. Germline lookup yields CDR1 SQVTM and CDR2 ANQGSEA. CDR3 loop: CSVNRCMNTEAFF. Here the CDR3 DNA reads TGCAGCGTGAACAGGTGCATGAACACTGAAGCTTTCTTT.

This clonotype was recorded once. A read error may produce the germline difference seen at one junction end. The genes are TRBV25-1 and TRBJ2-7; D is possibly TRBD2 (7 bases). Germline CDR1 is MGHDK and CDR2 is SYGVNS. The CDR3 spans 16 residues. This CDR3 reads CASSLGGGTFSYGQYF. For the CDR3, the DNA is TGTGCCAGCAGTTTAGGCGGGGGCACCTTCTCCTACGGGCAGTACTTC.

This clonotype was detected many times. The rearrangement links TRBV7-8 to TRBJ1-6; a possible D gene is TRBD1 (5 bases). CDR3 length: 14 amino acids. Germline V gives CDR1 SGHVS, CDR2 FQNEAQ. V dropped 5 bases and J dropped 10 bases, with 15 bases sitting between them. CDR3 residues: CASSRDLGESPLHF. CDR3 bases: TGTGCCAGCAGCAGGGACCTAGGGGAGTCACCCCTCCACTTT.

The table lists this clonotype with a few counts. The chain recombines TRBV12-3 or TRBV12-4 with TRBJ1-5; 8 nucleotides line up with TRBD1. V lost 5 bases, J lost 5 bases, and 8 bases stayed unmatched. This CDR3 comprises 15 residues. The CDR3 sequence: CASSTSGQGYQPQHF. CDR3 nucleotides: TGTGCCAGCAGTACCTCCGGACAGGGCTATCAGCCCCAGCATTTT.

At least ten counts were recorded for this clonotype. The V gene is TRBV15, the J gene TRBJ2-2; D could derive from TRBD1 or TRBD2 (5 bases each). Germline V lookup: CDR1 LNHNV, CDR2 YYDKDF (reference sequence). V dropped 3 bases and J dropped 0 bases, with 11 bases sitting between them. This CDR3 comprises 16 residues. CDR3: CATSRSGTSNTGELFF. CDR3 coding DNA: TGTGCCACCAGCAGGTCCGGGACCTCGAACACCGGGGAGCTGTTTTTT. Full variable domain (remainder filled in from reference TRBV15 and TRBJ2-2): DAMVIQNPRYQVTQFGKPVTLSCSQTLNHNVMYWYQQKSSQAPKLLFHYYDKDFNNEADTPDNFQSRRPNTSFCFLDIRSPGLGDTAMYLCATSRSGTSNTGELFFGEGSRLTVL.

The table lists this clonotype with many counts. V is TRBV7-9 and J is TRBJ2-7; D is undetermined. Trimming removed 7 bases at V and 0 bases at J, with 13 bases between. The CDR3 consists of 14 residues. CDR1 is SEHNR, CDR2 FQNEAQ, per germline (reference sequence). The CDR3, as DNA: TGTGCCAGCACCGCGATGGACCGCTCCTACGAGCAGTACTTC. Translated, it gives CASTAMDRSYEQYF.

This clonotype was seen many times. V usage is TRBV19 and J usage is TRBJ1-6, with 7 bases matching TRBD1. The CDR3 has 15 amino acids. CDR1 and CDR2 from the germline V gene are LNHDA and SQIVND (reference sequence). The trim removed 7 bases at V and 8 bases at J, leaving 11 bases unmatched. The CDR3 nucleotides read TGTGCCAGTACTGACCGACAGGGCATGCATTCACCCCTCCACTTT. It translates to CASTDRQGMHSPLHF.

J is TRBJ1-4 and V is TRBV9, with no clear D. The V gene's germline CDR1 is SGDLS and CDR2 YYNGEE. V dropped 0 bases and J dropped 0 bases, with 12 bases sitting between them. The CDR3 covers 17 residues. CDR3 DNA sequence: TGTGCCAGCAGCGTAGAGGAGGGAAGTTCAACTAATGAAAAACTGTTTTTT. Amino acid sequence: CASSVEEGSSTNEKLFF.

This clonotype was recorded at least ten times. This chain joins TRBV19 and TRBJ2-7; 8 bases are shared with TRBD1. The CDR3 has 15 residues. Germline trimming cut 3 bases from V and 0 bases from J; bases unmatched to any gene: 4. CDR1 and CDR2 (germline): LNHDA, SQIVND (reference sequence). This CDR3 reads CASSIDRGFSYEQYF. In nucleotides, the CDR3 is TGTGCCAGTAGTATTGACAGGGGCTTCTCCTACGAGCAGTACTTC.

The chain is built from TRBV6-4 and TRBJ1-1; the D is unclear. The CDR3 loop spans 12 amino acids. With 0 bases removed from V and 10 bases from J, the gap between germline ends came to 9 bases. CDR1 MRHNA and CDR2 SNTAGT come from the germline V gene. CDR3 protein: CASSDSRVGAFF. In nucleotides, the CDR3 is TGTGCCAGCAGTGACTCGCGGGTTGGAGCTTTCTTT.

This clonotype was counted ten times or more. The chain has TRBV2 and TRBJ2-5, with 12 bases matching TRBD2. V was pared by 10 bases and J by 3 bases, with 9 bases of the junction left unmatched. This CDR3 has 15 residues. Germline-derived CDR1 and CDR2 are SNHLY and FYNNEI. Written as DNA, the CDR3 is TGTGCCATCACCAGGACTAGCGGGACGAAAGAGACCCAGTACTTC. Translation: CAITRTSGTKETQYF.

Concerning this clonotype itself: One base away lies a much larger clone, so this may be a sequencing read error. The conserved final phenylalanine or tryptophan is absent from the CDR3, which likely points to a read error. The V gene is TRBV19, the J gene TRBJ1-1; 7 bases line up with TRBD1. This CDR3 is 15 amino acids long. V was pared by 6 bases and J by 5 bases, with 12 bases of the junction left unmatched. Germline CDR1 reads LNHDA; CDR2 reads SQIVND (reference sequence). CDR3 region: CASSARQGLWTEAFL. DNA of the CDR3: TGTGCCAGTAGCGCGAGACAGGGCCTTTGGACTGAAGCTTTCCTT.

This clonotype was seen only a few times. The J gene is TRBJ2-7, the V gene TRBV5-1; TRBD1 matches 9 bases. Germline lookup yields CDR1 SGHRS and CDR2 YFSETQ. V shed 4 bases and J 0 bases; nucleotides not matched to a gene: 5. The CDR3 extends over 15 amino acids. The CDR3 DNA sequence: TGCGCCAGCAGCCTACGGACAGGGGACTCCTACGAGCAGTACTTC. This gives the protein CASSLRTGDSYEQYF.

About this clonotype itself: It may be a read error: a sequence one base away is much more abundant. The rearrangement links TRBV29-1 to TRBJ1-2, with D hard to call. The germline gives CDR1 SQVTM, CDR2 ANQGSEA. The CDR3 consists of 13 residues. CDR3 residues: CSVEGTMVSGCTF. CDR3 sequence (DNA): TGCAGCGTCGAGGGAACTATGGTTTCGGGCTGCACCTTC.

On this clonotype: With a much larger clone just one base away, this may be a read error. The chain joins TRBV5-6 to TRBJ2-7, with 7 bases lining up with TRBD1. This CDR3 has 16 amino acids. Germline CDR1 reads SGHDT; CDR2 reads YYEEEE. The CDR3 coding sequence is TGTGCCAGCAGCGTAACCTATGCGACAGGGACCTACGAGCGGTACTTC. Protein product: CASSVTYATGTYERYF.

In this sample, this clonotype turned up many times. The chain's CDR3 is CASSLVSSGGMNTEAFF. The CDR3 region has the DNA TGTGCCAGCAGCTTAGTCTCCTCTGGGGGAATGAACACTGAAGCTTTCTTT. The rearrangement joins TRBV7-9 to TRBJ1-1, with a tentative D call TRBD1 (5 bases). The CDR3 sequence is 17 residues long. The V gene lost 1 base and the J gene lost 0 bases, with 15 bases spanning the gap. The germline gives CDR1 SEHNR, CDR2 FQNEAQ (reference sequence).

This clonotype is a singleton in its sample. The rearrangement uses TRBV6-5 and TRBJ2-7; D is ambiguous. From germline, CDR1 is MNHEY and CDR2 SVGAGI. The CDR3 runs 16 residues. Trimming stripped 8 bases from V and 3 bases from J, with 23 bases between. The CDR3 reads CASQDDVYRPFYEQYF. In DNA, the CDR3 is TGTGCCAGCCAAGACGACGTTTACAGACCCTTCTACGAGCAGTACTTC.

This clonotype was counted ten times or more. CDR3 sequence (DNA): TGTGCCAGCACCGACACAGGCTCTGGAAACACCATATATTTT. Amino acid sequence: CASTDTGSGNTIYF. V and J are TRBV5-5 and TRBJ1-3; the D gene is possibly TRBD1 (5 bases). The CDR3 consists of 14 residues. Germline values: CDR1 SGHKS, CDR2 YYEKEE (reference sequence). Trimming stripped 6 bases from V and 0 bases from J, with 10 bases between.